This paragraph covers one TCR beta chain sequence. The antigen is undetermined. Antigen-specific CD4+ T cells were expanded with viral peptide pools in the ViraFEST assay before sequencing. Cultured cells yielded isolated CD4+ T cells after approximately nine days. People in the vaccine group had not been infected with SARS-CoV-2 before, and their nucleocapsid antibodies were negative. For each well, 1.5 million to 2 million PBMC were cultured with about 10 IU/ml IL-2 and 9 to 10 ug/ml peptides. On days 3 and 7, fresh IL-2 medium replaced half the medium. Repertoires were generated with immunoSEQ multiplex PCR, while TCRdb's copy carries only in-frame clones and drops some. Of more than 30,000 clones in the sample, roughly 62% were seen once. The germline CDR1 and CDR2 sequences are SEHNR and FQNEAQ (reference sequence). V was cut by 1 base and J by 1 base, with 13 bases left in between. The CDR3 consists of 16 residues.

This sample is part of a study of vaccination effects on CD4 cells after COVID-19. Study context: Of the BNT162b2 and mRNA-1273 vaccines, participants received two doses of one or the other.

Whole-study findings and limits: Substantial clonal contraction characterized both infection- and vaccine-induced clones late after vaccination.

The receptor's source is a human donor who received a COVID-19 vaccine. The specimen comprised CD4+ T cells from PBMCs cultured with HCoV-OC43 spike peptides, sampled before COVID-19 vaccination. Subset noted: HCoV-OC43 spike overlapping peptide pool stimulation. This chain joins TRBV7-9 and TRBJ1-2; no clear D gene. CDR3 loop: CASSLGGGELNYGYTF. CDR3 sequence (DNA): TGTGCCAGCAGCTTAGGGGGAGGCGAACTTAACTATGGCTACACCTTC.